This passage covers 20 T cell receptor beta chains from one sample sequenced in a study of graft-versus-host responses after intestinal transplantation. Assay: immunoSEQ multiplex PCR; the TCRdb copy retains only in-frame clones and omits some. The repertoire holds 20,000 or so clones, 86% seen once, with around 49% in the top ten. This material consisted of bone marrow, taken approximately 120 days after transplant. These receptors came from a human patient who received an intestinal transplant, so some T cells may come from the graft donor.

The rearrangement links TRBV7-8 to TRBJ2-2; 7 nucleotides line up with TRBD2. V shed 9 bases, J shed 3 bases, and the junction held 7 bases outside the gene matches. The germline CDR1 and CDR2 sequences are SGHVS and FQNEAQ. The CDR3 loop spans 14 amino acids. The CDR3 sequence is CASAGGGDTGELFF. The CDR3, as DNA: TGTGCCAGTGCGGGCGGGGGTGACACCGGGGAGCTGTTTTTT.

The chain couples TRBV6-6 to TRBJ2-7, with a possible D match to TRBD1 (5 bases). Trimming left V 6 bases short and J 3 bases short, with 9 bases between. The germline V gene has CDR1 MNHNY and CDR2 SVGAGI (reference sequence). The CDR3 is 12 amino acids. The DNA of the CDR3 is TGTGCCAGCAGCCTCGACAGCTACGAGCAGTACTTC. Residues: CASSLDSYEQYF.

The chain has TRBV6-5 and TRBJ2-6; TRBD1 might be the D (5 bases). Germline CDR1 reads MNHEY; CDR2 reads SVGAGI. CDR3 length: 14 residues. Trimming removed 7 bases from V and 2 bases from J, with 9 bases in between. In DNA form, the CDR3 reads TGTGCCAGCAATAAGGACACTGGGGCCAACGTCCTGACTTTC. Translation: CASNKDTGANVLTF.

In this sample, this clone turned up a few times. The V call is TRBV19, the J call TRBJ1-3, with 8 nucleotides matching TRBD1. Per the germline V gene, CDR1 is LNHDA and CDR2 is SQIVND (reference sequence). The CDR3 contains 15 residues. Unmatched junction bases numbered 3, after V lost 4 bases and J lost 1 base. CDR3 DNA sequence: TGTGCCAGTAGTACGCGGACAGGGTCTGGAAACACCATATATTTT. As protein: CASSTRTGSGNTIYF.

The chain recombines TRBV2 with TRBJ2-3, with a weak D call TRBD1 (6 bases). V shed 6 bases and J shed 3 bases, with 10 bases lying between them. This CDR3 is 13 amino acids long. Per the germline V gene, CDR1 is SNHLY and CDR2 is FYNNEI. In DNA form, the CDR3 reads TGTGCCAGCAGCACGCAGGGGACAGATACGCAGTATTTT. This translates into CASSTQGTDTQYF. Full variable domain (outside the CDR3, taken from reference TRBV2 and TRBJ2-3): EPEVTQTPSHQVTQMGQEVILRCVPISNHLYFYWYRQILGQKVEFLVSFYNNEISEKSEIFDDQFSVERPDGSNFTLKIRSTKLEDSAMYFCASSTQGTDTQYFGPGTRLTVL.

This clone was counted once. The chain has TRBV15 and TRBJ1-5, with D possibly TRBD1 on 6 matching bases. The germline gives CDR1 LNHNV, CDR2 YYDKDF (reference sequence). The CDR3 has 17 amino acids. Between the trimmed V and J ends, which lost 5 bases and 7 bases, there was a span of 24 bases. The CDR3, as DNA: TGTGCCACCAGCCGCGAATACGACAGGTTGACGGGGCAGCCCCAGCATTTT. It translates to CATSREYDRLTGQPQHF. The whole variable domain, remainder taken from reference TRBV15 and TRBJ1-5, is DAMVIQNPRYQVTQFGKPVTLSCSQTLNHNVMYWYQQKSSQAPKLLFHYYDKDFNNEADTPDNFQSRRPNTSFCFLDIRSPGLGDTAMYLCATSREYDRLTGQPQHFGDGTRLSIL.

The rearrangement joins TRBV15 to TRBJ1-2, with D unresolved. This CDR3 comprises 14 residues. V dropped 5 bases and J dropped 4 bases, with 14 bases sitting between them. From germline, CDR1 is LNHNV and CDR2 YYDKDF (reference sequence). CDR3 region: CATSEDRYGYGYTF. In nucleotides, the CDR3 is TGTGCCACCAGCGAAGACCGCTACGGCTATGGCTACACCTTC.

The rearrangement joins TRBV9 to TRBJ2-6, with 8 positions matching TRBD2. Germline lookup yields CDR1 SGDLS and CDR2 YYNGEE. The CDR3 runs 21 residues. V was clipped by 0 bases and J by 2 bases; unmatched bases: 16. The CDR3 spells CASSVGVGDVGAGAGANVLTF. CDR3 bases: TGTGCCAGCAGCGTAGGTGTCGGCGACGTGGGAGCGGGAGCTGGGGCCAACGTCCTGACTTTC.

This chain connects TRBV19 to TRBJ2-5; perhaps D is TRBD1 or TRBD2 (7 bases each). V was trimmed by 3 bases and J by 5 bases, leaving 16 bases between them. There are 15 residues in the CDR3. Per germline, CDR1 LNHDA and CDR2 SQIVND (reference sequence). CDR3 sequence: CASSIGGTVAETQYF. The CDR3 region has the DNA TGTGCCAGTAGTATCGGGGGGACAGTCGCCGAGACCCAGTACTTC.

This chain connects TRBV5-4 to TRBJ1-2, with 8 nucleotides matching TRBD1. This CDR3 has 15 amino acids. The trim removed 5 bases at V and 3 bases at J, leaving 9 bases unmatched. CDR1 and CDR2 (germline): SGHNT, YYREEE (reference sequence). CDR3: CASRTGQGPYYGYTF. In DNA form, the CDR3 reads TGTGCCAGCAGGACCGGACAGGGCCCTTACTATGGCTACACCTTC.

This rearrangement joins TRBV27 to TRBJ1-1; no firm D call. Trimming left V 6 bases short and J 4 bases short, with 18 bases between. Germline V gives CDR1 MNHEY, CDR2 SMNVEV (reference sequence). CDR3 length: 15 residues. Here the CDR3 DNA reads TGTGCCAGCAGGGGATCCTCTAGGTCTGGCACTGAAGCTTTCTTT. Its translation: CASRGSSRSGTEAFF.

This rearrangement joins TRBV19 to TRBJ2-7; 9 bases line up with TRBD1. V was clipped by 1 base and J by 6 bases; unmatched bases: 4. This CDR3 comprises 14 residues. From germline, CDR1 is LNHDA and CDR2 SQIVND (reference sequence). CDR3 in DNA: TGTGCCAGTAGTATAGGACAGGGGGTTCTCGAGCAGTACTTC. Translating it yields CASSIGQGVLEQYF.

The count of this clone is one. The V gene is TRBV18, the J gene TRBJ2-1, with unresolved D. Trimming removed 3 bases at V and 6 bases at J, with 6 bases between. Germline CDR1 reads KGHSH; CDR2 reads LQKENI. This CDR3 is built from 12 residues. The CDR3 is CASSPGVNEQFF. CDR3 DNA: TGTGCCAGCTCACCTGGGGTCAATGAGCAGTTCTTC.

The chain is built from TRBV19 and TRBJ1-5, with D possibly TRBD1 on 5 matching bases. The CDR3 is 15 residues long. Trimming shortened V by 8 bases and J by 3 bases, and 17 bases separated the two germline ends. Germline CDR1 LNHDA, CDR2 SQIVND (reference sequence). As DNA, the CDR3 is TGTGCCAGTGGGAGTAACAGGCCCTACAATCAGCCCCAGCATTTT. Translation: CASGSNRPYNQPQHF.

The V call is TRBV4-1, the J call TRBJ2-1; 7 bases agree with TRBD2. Trimming cost V 4 bases and J 7 bases; bases outside gene matches: 1. The germline CDR1 and CDR2 sequences are MGHRA and YSYEKL. The CDR3 has 12 residues. The CDR3 DNA is TGCGCCAGCAGCCCAGCGGGGAATGAGCAGTTCTTC. As protein: CASSPAGNEQFF.

The chain uses TRBV5-1 and TRBJ2-1; 12 bases map to TRBD2. Germline CDR1 SGHRS, CDR2 YFSETQ. The CDR3 has 17 residues. Trimming removed 3 bases from V and 6 bases from J; junction bases left unmatched: 10. In nucleotides, the CDR3 is TGCGCCAGCAGCTGGGTACTAGCGGGAGGACCAAGCAATGAGCAGTTCTTC. This encodes CASSWVLAGGPSNEQFF.

V is TRBV6-5 and J is TRBJ2-5; TRBD1 is a possible D gene (6 bases). The CDR3 length is 14 residues. Germline V gene sequence: CDR1 MNHEY, CDR2 SVGAGI. V was pared by 6 bases and J by 3 bases, with 14 bases between. The CDR3 sequence is CASSWLTGKETQYF. CDR3 nucleotide sequence: TGTGCCAGCAGCTGGCTAACAGGGAAAGAGACCCAGTACTTC.

The chain couples TRBV7-9 to TRBJ2-5, with 7 bases identical to TRBD1. After removal of 4 bases from V and 3 bases from J, the junction contained 11 bases not matched to a gene. The CDR3 totals 16 residues. Germline loops: CDR1 SEHNR, CDR2 FQNEAQ (reference sequence). The CDR3, as DNA: TGTGCCAGCAGCTCACTTTCCGGGACAGAGAAAGAGACCCAGTACTTC. This codes for CASSSLSGTEKETQYF.

V and J are TRBV5-1 and TRBJ2-3; 9 positions match TRBD1. Losses at the gene ends were 7 bases for V and 3 bases for J; bases not matched to a gene: 0. The germline V gene has CDR1 SGHRS and CDR2 YFSETQ. This CDR3 contains 12 residues. CDR3 nucleotide sequence: TGCGCCAGCGGACAGGGGACAGATACGCAGTATTTT. Protein: CASGQGTDTQYF. Based on the CDR3 plus reference TRBV5-1 and TRBJ2-3, the full variable domain is KAGVTQTPRYLIKTRGQQVTLSCSPISGHRSVSWYQQTPGQGLQFLFEYFSETQRNKGNFPGRFSGRQFSNSRSEMNVSTLELGDSALYLCASGQGTDTQYFGPGTRLTVL.

This clone has a single count. The genes are TRBV7-8 and TRBJ2-7; possible D gene TRBD1, 5 bases. The CDR3 extends over 17 amino acids. CDR1 is SGHVS and CDR2 is FQNEAQ in the germline V gene. Trimming cost V 1 base and J 1 base, with 17 bases left between them. CDR3 sequence: CASSLVTAGPKSYEQYF. The CDR3 nucleotides read TGTGCCAGCAGCTTAGTGACTGCAGGGCCCAAATCCTACGAGCAGTACTTC.